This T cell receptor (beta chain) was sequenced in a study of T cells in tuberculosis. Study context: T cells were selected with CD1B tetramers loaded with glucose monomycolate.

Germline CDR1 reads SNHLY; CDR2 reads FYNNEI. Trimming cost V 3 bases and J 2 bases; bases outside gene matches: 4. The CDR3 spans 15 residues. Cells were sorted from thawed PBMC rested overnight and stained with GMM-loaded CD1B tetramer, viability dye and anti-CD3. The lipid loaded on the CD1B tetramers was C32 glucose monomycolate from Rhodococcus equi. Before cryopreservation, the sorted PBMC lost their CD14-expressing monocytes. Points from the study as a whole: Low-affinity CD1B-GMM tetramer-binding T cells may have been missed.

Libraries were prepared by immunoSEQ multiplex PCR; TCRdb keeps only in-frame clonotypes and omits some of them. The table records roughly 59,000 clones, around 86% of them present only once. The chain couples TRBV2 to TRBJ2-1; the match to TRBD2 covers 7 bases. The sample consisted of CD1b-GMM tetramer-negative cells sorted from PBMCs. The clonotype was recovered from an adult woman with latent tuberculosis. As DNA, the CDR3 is TGTGCCAGCAGTGATCTGGGGGGGGCCTACAATGAGCAGTTCTTC. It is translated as CASSDLGGAYNEQFF.